The table lists the clone carrying this T cell receptor beta chain with many counts. CDR3-region Arm-PCR and iRepertoire HTBI primers produced the TCR beta libraries. MiXCR was run by TCRdb on the multiplex PCR reads, yielding one entry per CDR3 protein. The sample shows 440,000 or so distinct CDR3 sequences, roughly 17% of them seen only once. Time point given: newly diagnosed GD, antithyroid drugs for less than 3 months. PBMC-extracted RNA yielded the TCR library. The data stem from a study of regulatory T cells in long-lasting Graves disease. Germline V gene lookup returns CDR1 SGHTA and CDR2 FQGNSA. The CDR3 consists of 14 residues. Trimming left V 4 bases short and J 4 bases short, with 11 bases between. This sample also appeared in a second study, on T cells in Graves' hyperthyroidism and ophthalmopathy.

V usage is TRBV7-2 and J usage is TRBJ1-3; D is undetermined. The origin of this receptor is a woman aged 25 to 39 with Graves disease. The material sequenced was peripheral blood mononuclear cells (PBMCs), taken at new diagnosis, from a patient treated with antithyroid drugs. CDR3 bases: TGTGCCAGCAGCTCCGGTTTATCAGGAAACACCATATATTTT. Translation gives CASSSGLSGNTIYF.